This T cell receptor beta chain was profiled in a study of shared clonotypes between healthy human individuals. Overall study results and limits: Non-shared clonotypes had lower generation probabilities than those shared by all four donors. The study generally estimated greater richness for naive than memory subsets. Some naive CD4 clonotypes, about 5%, turned up in common across a few donors.

This CDR3 spans 14 amino acids. Trimming removed 1 base at V and 0 bases at J, with 7 bases between. The germline V gene encodes CDR1 GTSNPN and CDR2 SVGIG (reference sequence). Turning to this clone: Its antigen is undetermined.

At deep level, the assay was performed. Sequenced by immunoSEQ multiplex PCR; TCRdb stores in-frame clones only, minus some. Altogether approximately 1,000,000 clones are present, about four fifths being singletons, with the ten largest covering 0.52%. Sequencing was done on a sample of memory CD4+ T cells from PBMCs. Subset: CD45RA-negative fraction. V and J are TRBV30 and TRBJ2-1, with a possible D match to TRBD2 (6 bases). The source of this sequence is a man aged 18 to 30 in good health. Some clones in this sample may be carry-over from other donors' samples. The CDR3 here is CAWSGDSSYNEQFF. In DNA, the CDR3 is TGTGCCTGGAGTGGGGACTCCTCCTACAATGAGCAGTTCTTC.